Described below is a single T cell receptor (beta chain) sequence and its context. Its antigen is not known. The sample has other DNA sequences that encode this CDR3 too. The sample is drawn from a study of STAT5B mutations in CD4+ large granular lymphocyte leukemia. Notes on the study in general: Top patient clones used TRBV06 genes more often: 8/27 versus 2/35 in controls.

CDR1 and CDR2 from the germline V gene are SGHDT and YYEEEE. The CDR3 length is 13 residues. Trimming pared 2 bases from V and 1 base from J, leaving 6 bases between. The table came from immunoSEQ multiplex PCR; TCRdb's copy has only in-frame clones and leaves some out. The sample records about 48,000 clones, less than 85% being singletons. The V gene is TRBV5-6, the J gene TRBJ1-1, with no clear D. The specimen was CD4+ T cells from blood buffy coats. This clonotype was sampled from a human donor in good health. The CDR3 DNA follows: TGTGCCAGCAGCTTAACAGCGAACACTGAAGCTTTCTTT. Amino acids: CASSLTANTEAFF.